The 6 T cell receptor beta chains given below trace back to one sample, sequenced in a study of blood T cell repertoires in COVID-19 (dated by TCRdb to the early 2020s). The method was the immunoSEQ multiplex PCR assay. The table was pulled from immuneACCESS by TCRdb, which kept in-frame rearrangements only. Such tables lose some clones; where checked, under half of the loss comes from unresolved V genes, and the rest has no known cause. In all, the sample holds around 60,000 clones, and around four fifths of those were seen once. 15% of the sample rests with the top ten. What was sequenced was peripheral blood. The receptors come from a man aged 80 or over with acute or convalescent COVID-19.

V and J are TRBV11-3 and TRBJ1-2, with D possibly being TRBD1 (5 bases). The CDR3 has 12 residues. V was cut by 3 bases and J by 6 bases, with 8 bases left in between. Germline CDR1 is SGHNT and CDR2 is YENEEA. CDR3 nucleotides: TGTGCCAGCAGCTTGGGGCTAAATGGCTACACCTTC. It is translated as CASSLGLNGYTF.

This CDR3 reads CASSINNYGYTF. The CDR3 DNA follows: TGTGCCAGTAGTATTAATAACTATGGCTACACCTTC. The J gene is TRBJ1-2, the V gene TRBV19; D is undetermined. The germline CDR1 and CDR2 sequences are LNHDA and SQIVND (reference sequence). V shed 3 bases and J shed 1 base, with 3 bases lying between them. CDR3 length: 12 residues.

The rearrangement uses TRBV19 and TRBJ1-1, with D perhaps matching TRBD1 (6 bases). Germline-derived CDR1 and CDR2 are LNHDA and SQIVND (reference sequence). V shed 7 bases and J shed 5 bases, with 14 bases lying between them. The CDR3 contains 13 residues. The CDR3 loop reads CASKQRGKTEAFF. CDR3 bases: TGTGCCAGTAAACAGAGGGGGAAAACTGAAGCTTTCTTT.

This sequence joins TRBV11-3 and TRBJ2-3; TRBD2 matches 11 bases. V shed 2 bases, J shed 8 bases, and the junction held 15 bases outside the gene matches. In germline, CDR1 is SGHNT, CDR2 YENEEA. The CDR3 has 18 amino acids. The CDR3 spells CASSLQSLAGEPTGTQYF. The CDR3, as DNA: TGTGCCAGCAGCTTACAGTCACTAGCGGGGGAACCTACTGGTACGCAGTATTTT.

The V call is TRBV5-4, the J call TRBJ2-5; 12 bases fit TRBD2. Germline CDR1 SGHNT, CDR2 YYREEE (reference sequence). Losses at the gene ends were 8 bases for V and 1 base for J; bases not matched to a gene: 3. The CDR3 sequence is 14 residues long. In DNA form, the CDR3 reads TGTGCCAGTCGACTAGCGGGGGCCCAAGAGACCCAGTACTTC. Translating gives CASRLAGAQETQYF. Together with reference TRBV5-4 and TRBJ2-5, the CDR3 gives the full variable domain: ETGVTQSPTHLIKTRGQQVTLRCSSQSGHNTVSWYQQALGQGPQFIFQYYREEENGRGNFPPRFSGLQFPNYSSELNVNALELDDSALYLCASRLAGAQETQYFGPGTRLLVL.

The chain links TRBV5-4 to TRBJ2-7; 7 nucleotides align to TRBD1. Trimming removed 0 bases from V and 1 base from J; junction bases left unmatched: 4. The CDR3 covers 15 residues. CDR1 is SGHNT, CDR2 YYREEE, per germline (reference sequence). The CDR3 DNA is TGTGCCAGCAGCTTGGAGACAGGGCCTTCCTACGAGCAGTACTTC. Amino acid sequence: CASSLETGPSYEQYF. Filled out from reference TRBV5-4 and TRBJ2-7, the complete variable domain reads ETGVTQSPTHLIKTRGQQVTLRCSSQSGHNTVSWYQQALGQGPQFIFQYYREEENGRGNFPPRFSGLQFPNYSSELNVNALELDDSALYLCASSLETGPSYEQYFGPGTRLTVT.